This T cell receptor (beta chain) derives from a study of T-cell reconstitution after alpha-beta-depleted transplantation in children. This clonotype was detected a few times. A TCRbeta library incorporating unique molecular identifiers was prepared. TCRdb analysed the PCR reads with MiXCR anew, one entry per CDR3 protein. The data hold around 370,000 distinct CDR3 sequences, with under 20% observed a single time. Germline CDR1 reads DFQATT; CDR2 reads SNEGSKA (reference sequence). The CDR3 totals 14 residues. J was trimmed by 3 bases and V by 6 bases; bases with no gene match: 9. This clonotype originated in a male patient aged 2 to 10 who had a stem cell transplant for acute lymphoblastic leukemia, so the T cells may come from the graft donor. The genes are TRBV20-1 and TRBJ2-5; TRBD2 matches 8 bases. This specimen consisted of PBMCs, mostly from graft donor cells, obtained 360 days after TCRalphabeta/CD19-depleted stem cell transplant. The CDR3 reads CSADTAGGKETQYF. The CDR3 coding sequence is TGCAGTGCGGACACGGCGGGGGGCAAAGAGACCCAGTACTTC.